Described below is a single T cell receptor beta chain sequence and its context. Its antigen remains unknown. The sample is drawn from a study of T cell responses to AZD1222 COVID-19 vaccine. TCRdb's copy holds only in-frame clones and misses some; the assay was immunoSEQ multiplex PCR. The sample shows roughly 160,000 clones, approximately 90% of them seen only once. Study findings and constraints: Repertoires in all cases were sampled only once the peak T cell response had passed. The CD4 TCRs associated with vaccination extended across spike and predominated at 160-218 and 743-854. Clonal diversity was possibly underestimated, and the donors were mostly white British, with more females.

The CDR3 covers 12 residues. Germline CDR1 is SGHDT and CDR2 is YYEEEE. The V gene lost 1 base and the J gene lost 7 bases, with 3 bases spanning the gap. The chain joins TRBV5-6 to TRBJ1-6, with no clear D. The TCR originated in an adult in good health. Source: peripheral blood, taken on day 0 of AZD1222 vaccination. The CDR3 reads CASSLMNSPLHF. For the CDR3, the DNA is TGTGCCAGCAGCTTGATGAATTCACCCCTCCACTTT.